This entry lists 13 T cell receptor beta chains sequenced from one sample in a study of T cells expressing NK-cell markers. Following a re-call of the 5' RACE reads, TCRdb has one entry per CDR3 protein and lacks DNA. This repertoire comprises some 600,000 distinct CDR3 sequences; its ten largest clones make up around 3.3%. Material for sequencing was blood T cells: a sorted CD56 or NKG2C T cell subset, CD4+ or CD8+ T cells, or bulk PBMC T cells (not recorded which). The receptors shown here come from a man aged 18 to 29 in good health.

The V and J genes are TRBV9 and TRBJ2-1. Germline-derived CDR1 and CDR2 are SGDLS and YYNGEE. This CDR3 spans 13 amino acids. CDR3 in amino acids: CATSDVQGNEQFF.

The V call is TRBV20-1, the J call TRBJ2-7; TCRdb designates TRBD2, a call that cannot be tested without DNA. This CDR3 contains 15 residues. Germline V lookup: CDR1 DFQATT, CDR2 SNEGSKA (reference sequence). The CDR3 is CSARGVAGGPVQQYF.

The rearrangement joins TRBV10-2 to TRBJ2-3; with no DNA, the TCRdb D assignment of TRBD2 cannot be verified. Germline V gene data show CDR1 as WSHSY and CDR2 as SAAADI. The CDR3 runs to 16 residues. This CDR3 is CASSEWEPEVRDTQYF.

The V gene is TRBV13, the J gene TRBJ2-1. The CDR3 extends over 15 amino acids. Germline V gives CDR1 PRHDT, CDR2 FYEKMQ (reference sequence). Here the CDR3 reads CASSLVIGQNHEQFF.

The V gene is TRBV12-3 or TRBV12-4, the J gene TRBJ2-3. This CDR3 is built from 14 residues. The CDR3 region is CASSIADFTDTQYF.

The rearrangement joins TRBV5-5 to TRBJ2-1. In germline, CDR1 is SGHKS, CDR2 YYEKEE (reference sequence). The CDR3 totals 15 residues. CDR3 amino acids: CASSLDVSSYNEQFF.

The chain employs TRBV29-1 and TRBJ1-3; there is no DNA to check the TCRdb D call of TRBD1. The germline gives CDR1 SQVTM, CDR2 ANQGSEA. The length of the CDR3 is 13 residues. Here the CDR3 reads CSAWTGTGNTIYF. Full variable domain (remainder filled in from reference TRBV29-1 and TRBJ1-3): SAVISQKPSRDICQRGTSLTIQCQVDSQVTMMFWYRQQPGQSLTLIATANQGSEATYESGFVIDKFPISRPNLTFSTLTVSNMSPEDSSIYLCSAWTGTGNTIYFGEGSWLTVV.

The chain employs TRBV5-6 and TRBJ1-2; the D call from TCRdb, TRBD1, cannot be confirmed without DNA. This CDR3 region has 14 residues. Looked up from germline, CDR1 is SGHDT and CDR2 is YYEEEE. The CDR3 sequence: CASSLELGGYGYTF.

The chain links TRBV20-1 to TRBJ1-6. CDR3 length: 16 residues. Germline V gives CDR1 DFQATT, CDR2 SNEGSKA (reference sequence). The CDR3 sequence: CSARDAGSRWNSPLHF.

V gene TRBV3-1 combines with J gene TRBJ2-1; as DNA is missing, the TRBD1 call by TCRdb cannot be tested. Germline V lookup: CDR1 LGHDT, CDR2 YNNKEL (reference sequence). This CDR3 region has 16 residues. The CDR3: CASSQSRDRTYNEQFF.

The CDR3 is CASSVLSGGETQYF. This sequence joins TRBV9 and TRBJ2-5; TCRdb's D gene call, TRBD2, goes unchecked for lack of DNA. Looked up from germline, CDR1 is SGDLS and CDR2 is YYNGEE. The CDR3 extends over 14 amino acids.

The chain uses TRBV9 and TRBJ2-1; TCRdb's D call of TRBD2 is untestable without DNA. The CDR3 length is 14 residues. The germline gives CDR1 SGDLS, CDR2 YYNGEE. CDR3: CASSETSGSNEQFF.

This chain connects TRBV10-1 to TRBJ2-2. Per the germline V gene, CDR1 is WNHNN and CDR2 is SYGVQD (reference sequence). The length of the CDR3 is 16 residues. CDR3 amino acids: CASSALGRANTGELFF.